This entry describes one T cell receptor (beta chain). V lost 2 bases and J lost 7, with 8 bases in between. The CDR3 is 12 residues long. Looked up from germline, CDR1 is MNHNS and CDR2 is SASEGT. cDNA prepared by RNA extraction and subsequent reverse transcription served as the template for sequencing. Clones were read by immunoSEQ multiplex PCR, and TCRdb kept only the in-frame ones, dropping some. The table lists about 200,000 clones, around two fifths of them singletons, with 0.48% in the top ten. These data originate in a study of CD8+ T cells in alopecia areata. Treatment noted: oral pan-JAK inhibitor, 5-10 mg twice daily.

The chain employs TRBV6-1 and TRBJ1-1; no reliable D call. The clonotype comes from a human donor with alopecia areata. This sample comprised CD4+ T cells sorted from blood, obtained between weeks 30 and 35, from a patient treated with tofacitinib. Here the CDR3 DNA reads TGTGCCAGCAGTGAAACTGGATTTGAAGCTTTCTTT. Its translation: CASSETGFEAFF.